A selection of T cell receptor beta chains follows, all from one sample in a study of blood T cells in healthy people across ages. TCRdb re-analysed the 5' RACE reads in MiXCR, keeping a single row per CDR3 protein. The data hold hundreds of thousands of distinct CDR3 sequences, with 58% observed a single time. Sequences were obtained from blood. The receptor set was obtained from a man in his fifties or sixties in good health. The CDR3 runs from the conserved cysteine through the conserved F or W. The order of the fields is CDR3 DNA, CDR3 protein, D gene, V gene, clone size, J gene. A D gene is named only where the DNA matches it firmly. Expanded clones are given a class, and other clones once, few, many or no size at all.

TGTGCCAGCAGTGTCGGCGAAATATACGAGCAGTTCTTC | CASSVGEIYEQFF | NA | TRBV2 | NA | TRBJ2-1
TGTGCCATCAGACAGGGGAATCAGCCCCAGCATTTT | CAIRQGNQPQHF | TRBD1 | TRBV10-3 | NA | TRBJ1-5
TGCGCCAGCAGACCACGAGGGGGGACGAACACCGGGGAGCTGTTTTTT | CASRPRGGTNTGELFF | NA | TRBV6-6 | NA | TRBJ2-2
TGTGCCAGCAGCCTGGTGAGGGGGAAGAGAGAGACCCAGTACTTC | CASSLVRGKRETQYF | NA | TRBV12-3/TRBV12-4 | NA | TRBJ2-5
TGTGCCAGCAATGGGGACAGGGATGAAAAACTGTTTTTT | CASNGDRDEKLFF | TRBD1 | TRBV6-1 | once | TRBJ1-4
TGTGCCAGCAGCCGGAGGGACTACAATGAGCAGTTCTTC | CASSRRDYNEQFF | NA | TRBV3-1 | NA | TRBJ2-1
TGCAGTGCTAGCAGGGGTGGCTACACCTTC | CSASRGGYTF | NA | TRBV20-1 | NA | TRBJ1-2
TGCAGCGTCTCCGGAGCGGGGGGCTACAATGAGCAGTTCTTC | CSVSGAGGYNEQFF | TRBD2 | TRBV29-1 | few | TRBJ2-1
TGCGCCAGCAGCACAGCCGGGACGCCCGACAATGAGCAGTTCTTC | CASSTAGTPDNEQFF | NA | TRBV5-1 | NA | TRBJ2-1
TGCAGTCCATCCGGGACCCCTAGCACAGATACGCAGTATTTT | CSPSGTPSTDTQYF | NA | TRBV20-1 | NA | TRBJ2-3
TGTGCCAGCAGCCAACTGTCACCGAACACTGAAGCTTTCTTT | CASSQLSPNTEAFF | NA | TRBV3-1 | NA | TRBJ1-1
TGTGCCAGCAGTGAGTCGCGGATCGGGACCCAGTACTTC | CASSESRIGTQYF | NA | TRBV2 | NA | TRBJ2-5
TGTGCCAGCAGCTTCTCAGGACAGCCACGAGGTGGAGGCTATAATTCACCCCTCTACTTT | CASSFSGQPRGGGYNSPLYF | NA | TRBV7-9 | NA | TRBJ1-6
TGTGCCAGCAGTTACTCCGCAAGGACTAGCGGAGGCTACAATGAGCAGTTCTTC | CASSYSARTSGGYNEQFF | TRBD2 | TRBV6-5 | NA | TRBJ2-1
TGCGCCAGCAGCGCTCGTAGGACTAATGACAATGAGCAGTTCTTC | CASSARRTNDNEQFF | NA | TRBV4-1 | NA | TRBJ2-1
TGTGCCATCAGCGACGGACAGGGTCGCGAAAAACTGTTTTTT | CAISDGQGREKLFF | TRBD1 | TRBV10-3 | NA | TRBJ1-4
TGTGCCAGCAGTCGTGAGGGGAACTTAAACTATGGCTACACCTTC | CASSREGNLNYGYTF | NA | TRBV11-2 | NA | TRBJ1-2
TGTGCCATCAGTGGGGGTCGGGGGGGAAACTCCTACGAGCAGTACTTC | CAISGGRGGNSYEQYF | TRBD2 | TRBV10-3 | NA | TRBJ2-7
TGCGCCAGCAGCCAAGATCCGGGTCCCAATGAGCAGTTCTTC | CASSQDPGPNEQFF | NA | TRBV4-1 | NA | TRBJ2-1
TGTGCCAGCTCTAGACAGTTCGCGAACACCCGGGAGCTGTTTTTT | CASSRQFANTRELFF | NA | TRBV2 | NA | TRBJ2-2
TGTGCCAACAGCCGGACAGGCTCCTACAATGAGCAGTTCTTC | CANSRTGSYNEQFF | TRBD1 | TRBV5-6 | NA | TRBJ2-1
TGTGCCAGCAGCTTAGGTCCGGACGCGGGAATATACGAGCAGTACTTC | CASSLGPDAGIYEQYF | NA | TRBV11-2 | NA | TRBJ2-7
TGTGCCAGCAGCCTCGAGGACAGGGGGCTGGAGACCCAGTACTTC | CASSLEDRGLETQYF | TRBD1 | TRBV3-1 | once | TRBJ2-5
TGTGCCAGCAGCTTGGAAGGGGGACTAGCGGCTCAAGAGACCCAGTACTTC | CASSLEGGLAAQETQYF | TRBD2 | TRBV5-6 | NA | TRBJ2-5
TGCGCCAGCAGCTTGGCACAGGGAGCTAACTATGGCTACACCTTC | CASSLAQGANYGYTF | NA | TRBV5-1 | NA | TRBJ1-2
TGCGCCAGCAGCTTGGAAAGGCCCGTATACAATGAGCAGTTCTTC | CASSLERPVYNEQFF | NA | TRBV5-1 | few | TRBJ2-1
TGTGCCAGCATCAAGGGGCCCTACGAGCAGTACTTC | CASIKGPYEQYF | NA | TRBV21-1 | NA | TRBJ2-7
TGCAGTGCTAGGGCGTGGCAGGGCAATCAGCCCCAGCATTTT | CSARAWQGNQPQHF | NA | TRBV20-1 | NA | TRBJ1-5
TGCAGCGTTGACGGGAGCAGTTTTTACAATGAGCAGTTCTTC | CSVDGSSFYNEQFF | NA | TRBV29-1 | NA | TRBJ2-1
TGCGCCAGCAGCTTGGAGGGAGACCAAGAGACCCAGTACTTC | CASSLEGDQETQYF | NA | TRBV5-1 | NA | TRBJ2-5
TGTGCCAGCAGCCGACGGGACAGCGGCACTGAAGCTTTCTTT | CASSRRDSGTEAFF | TRBD1 | TRBV6-5 | few | TRBJ1-1
TGTGCCAGCAGCCCCATAGCGGGGTACACTGAAGCTTTCTTT | CASSPIAGYTEAFF | NA | TRBV5-8 | NA | TRBJ1-1
TGTGCCAGCAGTGAATACCGAAGGGTCAATGAGCAGTTCTTC | CASSEYRRVNEQFF | NA | TRBV25-1 | NA | TRBJ2-1
TGTGCCACGGAGCGGGGGAGGGCCTACAATGAGCAGTTCTTC | CATERGRAYNEQFF | TRBD2 | TRBV15 | NA | TRBJ2-1
TGTGCCAGCAGCTTAGACCCTCTGACTAGCTGGGAGACCCAGTACTTC | CASSLDPLTSWETQYF | TRBD2 | TRBV7-9 | few | TRBJ2-5
TGTGCCAGCTCAACAACAGGGAGTCTCACCTACGAGCAGTACTTC | CASSTTGSLTYEQYF | NA | TRBV18 | NA | TRBJ2-7
TGTGCCAGCACTCCGGGCCTCCTTCTAAGCTCCTACGAGCAGTACTTC | CASTPGLLLSSYEQYF | NA | TRBV7-2 | NA | TRBJ2-7
TGTGCCAGCAATTGGGGACTCCAAGAGACCCAGTACTTC | CASNWGLQETQYF | NA | TRBV2 | NA | TRBJ2-5
TGTGCCAGCAGCCCGGGGATCGGGCAGCCCCAGCATTTT | CASSPGIGQPQHF | NA | TRBV5-1 | NA | TRBJ1-5
TGTGCCATCAGTGCCAGTAACGGGGCCAACGTCCTGACTTTC | CAISASNGANVLTF | NA | TRBV10-3 | NA | TRBJ2-6
TGTGCCAGCAGTCCCCGGAAAGGGGGAGGCGAAAAACTGTTTTTT | CASSPRKGGGEKLFF | NA | TRBV27 | NA | TRBJ1-4
TGTGCCATCAGTGAGCAAGGCGGGGAGCAGTTCTTC | CAISEQGGEQFF | NA | TRBV10-3 | NA | TRBJ2-1
TGTGCCAGCAGTTTGGGGACAGGGAGGAGCACTGAAGCTTTCTTT | CASSLGTGRSTEAFF | TRBD1 | TRBV27 | NA | TRBJ1-1
TGCAGTGCTAGCGCAGGGGCGGATACGCAGTATTTT | CSASAGADTQYF | NA | TRBV20-1 | many | TRBJ2-3
TGTGCCAGCAGCCAAGATAAGCAGGGACTAGGGTACAATGAGCAGTTCTTC | CASSQDKQGLGYNEQFF | TRBD2 | TRBV4-2 | NA | TRBJ2-1
TGTGCCAGCAGAACCCCCGGGGGAACTAATTCACCCCTCCACTTT | CASRTPGGTNSPLHF | NA | TRBV28 | few | TRBJ1-6
TGCGCCAGCAGCCAAGTTACAGGGGCGATGAACACTGAAGCTTTCTTT | CASSQVTGAMNTEAFF | TRBD1 | TRBV4-1 | few | TRBJ1-1
TGTGCCAGCAGGGGCCCCCTGGTCCACAATGAGCAGTTCTTC | CASRGPLVHNEQFF | NA | TRBV2 | NA | TRBJ2-1
TGCGCCAGCAGCCCATTCCGTGGGGGGGGAACCTCCTACAATGAGCAGTTCTTC | CASSPFRGGGTSYNEQFF | TRBD2 | TRBV5-1 | NA | TRBJ2-1
TGTGCCAGCACCCCCACCGGGGGCACTGAAGCTTTCTTT | CASTPTGGTEAFF | NA | TRBV27 | NA | TRBJ1-1
TGTGCCAGCAGCCCCCAGGGCGGGGGGTTTGGAGATACGCAGTATTTT | CASSPQGGGFGDTQYF | TRBD2 | TRBV5-6 | NA | TRBJ2-3
TGTGCCAGCAGAGACCAGGGGGCCTCCTACGAGCAGTACTTC | CASRDQGASYEQYF | TRBD1 | TRBV2 | NA | TRBJ2-7
TGTGCCAGCAGGGGACAGGTCGCTGGGGCCAACGTCCTGACTTTC | CASRGQVAGANVLTF | TRBD1 | TRBV6-2/TRBV6-3 | NA | TRBJ2-6
TGTGCCAGCAGTTCCGGGTTCCGCTATGGCTACACCTTC | CASSSGFRYGYTF | NA | TRBV27 | few | TRBJ1-2
TGTGCCAGCAGCGCCTATCCGGTCCAAGAGACCCAGTACTTC | CASSAYPVQETQYF | NA | TRBV3-1 | few | TRBJ2-5
TGCAGCGTTGGGACAGGGAACACTGAAGCTTTCTTT | CSVGTGNTEAFF | TRBD1 | TRBV29-1 | NA | TRBJ1-1